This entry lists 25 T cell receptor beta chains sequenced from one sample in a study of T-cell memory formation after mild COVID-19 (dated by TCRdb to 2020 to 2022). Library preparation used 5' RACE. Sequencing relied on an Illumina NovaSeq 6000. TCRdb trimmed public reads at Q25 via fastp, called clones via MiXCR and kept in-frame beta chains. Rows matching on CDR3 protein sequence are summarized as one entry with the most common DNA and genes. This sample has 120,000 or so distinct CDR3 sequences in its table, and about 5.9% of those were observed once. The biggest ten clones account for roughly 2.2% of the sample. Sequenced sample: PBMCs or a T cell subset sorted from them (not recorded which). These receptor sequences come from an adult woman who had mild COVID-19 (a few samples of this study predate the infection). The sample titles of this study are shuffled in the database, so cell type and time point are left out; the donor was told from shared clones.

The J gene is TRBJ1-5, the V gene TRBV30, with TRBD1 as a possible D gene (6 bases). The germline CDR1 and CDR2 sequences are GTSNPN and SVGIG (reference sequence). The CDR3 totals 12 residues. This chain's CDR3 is CASGQGYQPQHF. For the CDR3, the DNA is TGTGCTTCGGGGCAGGGGTATCAGCCCCAGCATTTT.

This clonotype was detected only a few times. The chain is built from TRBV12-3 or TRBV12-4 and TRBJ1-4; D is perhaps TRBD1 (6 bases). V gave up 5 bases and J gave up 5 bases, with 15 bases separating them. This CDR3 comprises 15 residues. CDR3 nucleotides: TGTGCCAGCAGTCTCTGGGGGGGCAGCAATGAAAAACTGTTTTTT. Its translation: CASSLWGGSNEKLFF.

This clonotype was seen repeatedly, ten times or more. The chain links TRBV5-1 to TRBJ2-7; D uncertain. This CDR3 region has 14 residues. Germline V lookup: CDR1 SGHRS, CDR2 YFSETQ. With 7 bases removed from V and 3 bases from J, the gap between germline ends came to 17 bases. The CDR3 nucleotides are TGCGCCAGCCGGAACTCGGCCTCGTTCTACGAGCAGTACTTC. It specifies CASRNSASFYEQYF.

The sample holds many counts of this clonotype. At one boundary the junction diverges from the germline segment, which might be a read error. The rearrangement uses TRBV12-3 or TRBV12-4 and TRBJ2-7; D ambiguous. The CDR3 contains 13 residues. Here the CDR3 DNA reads TGTGCCAGCAGCTTAGGTGCCTCCTACGAGCAGTACTTC. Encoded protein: CASSLGASYEQYF.

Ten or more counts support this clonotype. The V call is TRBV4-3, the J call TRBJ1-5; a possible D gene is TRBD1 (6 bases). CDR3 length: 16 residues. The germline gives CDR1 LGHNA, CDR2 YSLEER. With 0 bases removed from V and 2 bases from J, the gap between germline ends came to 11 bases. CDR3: CASSQDLRGGNQPQHF. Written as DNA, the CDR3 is TGCGCCAGCAGCCAAGATCTCAGGGGAGGCAATCAGCCCCAGCATTTT.

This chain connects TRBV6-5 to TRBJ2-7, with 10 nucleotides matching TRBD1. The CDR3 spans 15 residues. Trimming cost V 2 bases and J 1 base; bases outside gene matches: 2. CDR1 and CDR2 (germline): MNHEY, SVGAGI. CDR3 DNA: TGTGCCAGCAGTTACCGGGACAGGGGTTCCTACGAGCAGTACTTC. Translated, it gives CASSYRDRGSYEQYF.

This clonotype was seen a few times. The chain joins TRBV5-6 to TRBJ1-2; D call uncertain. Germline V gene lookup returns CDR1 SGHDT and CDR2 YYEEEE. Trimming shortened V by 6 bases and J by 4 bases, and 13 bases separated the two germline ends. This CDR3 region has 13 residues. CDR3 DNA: TGTGCCAGCACCCCCTGGGCGGTCTATGGCTACACCTTC. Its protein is CASTPWAVYGYTF.

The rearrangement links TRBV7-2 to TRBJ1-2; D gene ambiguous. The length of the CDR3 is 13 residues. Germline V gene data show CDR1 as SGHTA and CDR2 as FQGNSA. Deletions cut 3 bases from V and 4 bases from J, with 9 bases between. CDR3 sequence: CASSFDGLYGYTF. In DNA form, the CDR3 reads TGTGCCAGCAGCTTCGACGGACTCTATGGCTACACCTTC.

CDR3 amino acids: CAIRRQIRGSGNTIYF. The CDR3 DNA is TGTGCCATCAGAAGACAGATACGTGGCTCTGGAAACACCATATATTTT. The V gene is TRBV10-3, the J gene TRBJ1-3; D possibly corresponds to TRBD1 (5 bases). This CDR3 has 16 residues. V was pared by 6 bases and J by 0 bases, with 15 bases between. Germline lookup yields CDR1 ENHRY and CDR2 SYGVKD.

The CDR3 DNA follows: TGTGCCAGCAGAGCCGACAGGGTTATTGGAGATACGCAGTATTTT. It translates to CASRADRVIGDTQYF. The rearrangement joins TRBV5-5 to TRBJ2-3; 7 nucleotides match TRBD1. The CDR3 runs 15 residues. Germline assignment: CDR1 SGHKS and CDR2 YYEKEE (reference sequence). The trim removed 5 bases at V and 5 bases at J, leaving 11 bases unmatched.

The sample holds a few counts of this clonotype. CDR3 residues: CASSRDRRRFNEQFF. CDR3 coding DNA: TGTGCCAGCAGTAGGGACAGGAGAAGATTCAATGAGCAGTTCTTC. This chain links TRBV6-2 or TRBV6-3 with TRBJ2-1; 8 bases align to TRBD1. In germline, CDR1 is MNHEY, CDR2 SVGEGT. This CDR3 has 15 amino acids. Losses at the gene ends were 5 bases for V and 6 bases for J; bases not matched to a gene: 9.

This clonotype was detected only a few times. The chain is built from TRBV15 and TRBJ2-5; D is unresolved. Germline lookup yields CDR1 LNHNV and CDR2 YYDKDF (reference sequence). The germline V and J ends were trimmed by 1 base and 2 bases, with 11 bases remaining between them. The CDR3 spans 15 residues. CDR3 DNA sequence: TGTGCCACCAGCAGAGGGTTGCCTCCACAAGAGACCCAGTACTTC. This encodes CATSRGLPPQETQYF.

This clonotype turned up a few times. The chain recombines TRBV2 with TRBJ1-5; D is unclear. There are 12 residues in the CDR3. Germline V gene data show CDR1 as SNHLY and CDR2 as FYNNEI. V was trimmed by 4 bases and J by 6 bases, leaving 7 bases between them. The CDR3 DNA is TGTGCCAGCAGTGTAAGGGTTCAGCCCCAGCATTTT. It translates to CASSVRVQPQHF.

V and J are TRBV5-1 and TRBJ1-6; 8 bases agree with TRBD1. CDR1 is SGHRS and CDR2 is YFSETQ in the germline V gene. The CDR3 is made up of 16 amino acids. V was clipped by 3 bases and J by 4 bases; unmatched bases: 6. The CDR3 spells CASSSGQGDYNSPLHF. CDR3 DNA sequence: TGCGCCAGCAGCTCCGGACAGGGCGATTATAATTCACCCCTCCACTTT.

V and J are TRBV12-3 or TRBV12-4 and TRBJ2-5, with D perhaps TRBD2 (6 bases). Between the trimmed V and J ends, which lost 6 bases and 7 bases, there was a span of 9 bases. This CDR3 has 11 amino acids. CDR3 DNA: TGTGCCAGCAGCCAAGCGGGGACCCAGTACTTC. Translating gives CASSQAGTQYF.

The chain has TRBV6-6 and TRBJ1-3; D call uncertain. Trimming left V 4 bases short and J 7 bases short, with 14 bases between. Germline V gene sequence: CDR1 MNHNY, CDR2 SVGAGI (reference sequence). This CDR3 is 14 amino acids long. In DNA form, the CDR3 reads TGTGCCAGCAGTTCCGACGCCTCAGTTAACACCATATATTTT. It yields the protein CASSSDASVNTIYF.

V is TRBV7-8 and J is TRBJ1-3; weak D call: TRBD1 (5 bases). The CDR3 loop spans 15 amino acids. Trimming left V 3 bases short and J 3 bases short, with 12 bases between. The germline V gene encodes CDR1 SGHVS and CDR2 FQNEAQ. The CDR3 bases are TGTGCCAGCAGCTTTGCCAGGGCAGGTGGAAACACCATATATTTT. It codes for CASSFARAGGNTIYF.

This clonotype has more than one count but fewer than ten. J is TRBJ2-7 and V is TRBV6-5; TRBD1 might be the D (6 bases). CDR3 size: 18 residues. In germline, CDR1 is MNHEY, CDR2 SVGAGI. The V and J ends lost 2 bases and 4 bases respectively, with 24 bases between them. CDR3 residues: CASSYGRYAGDSSYEQYF. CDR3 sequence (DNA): TGTGCCAGCAGTTACGGACGATATGCAGGGGATTCCAGTTACGAGCAGTACTTC.

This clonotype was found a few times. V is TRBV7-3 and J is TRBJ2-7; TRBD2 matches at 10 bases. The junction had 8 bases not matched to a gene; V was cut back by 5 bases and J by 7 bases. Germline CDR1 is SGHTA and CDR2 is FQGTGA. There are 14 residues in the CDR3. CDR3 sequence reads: CASSTASGSVEQYF. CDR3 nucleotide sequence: TGTGCCAGCAGCACCGCTAGCGGGAGTGTTGAGCAGTACTTC.

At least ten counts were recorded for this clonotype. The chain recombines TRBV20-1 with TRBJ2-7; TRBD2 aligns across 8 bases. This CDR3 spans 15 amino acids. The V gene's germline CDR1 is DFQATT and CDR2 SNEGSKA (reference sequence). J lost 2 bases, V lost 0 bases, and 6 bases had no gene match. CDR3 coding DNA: TGCAGTGCTAGAGATCACCCGGGAGGGACCTACGAGCAGTACTTC. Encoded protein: CSARDHPGGTYEQYF.

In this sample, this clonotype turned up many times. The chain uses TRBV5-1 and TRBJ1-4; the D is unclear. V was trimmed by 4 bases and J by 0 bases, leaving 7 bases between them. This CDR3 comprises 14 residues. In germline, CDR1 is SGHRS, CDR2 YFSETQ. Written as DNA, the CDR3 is TGCGCCAGCAGCCCCGCCTCAACTAATGAAAAACTGTTTTTT. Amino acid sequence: CASSPASTNEKLFF.

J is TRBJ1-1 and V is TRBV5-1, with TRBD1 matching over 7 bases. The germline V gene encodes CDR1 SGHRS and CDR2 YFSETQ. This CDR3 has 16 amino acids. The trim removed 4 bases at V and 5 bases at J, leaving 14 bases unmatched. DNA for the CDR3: TGCGCCAGCAGCCTGGAGGCCGACAGGGTATGGACTGAAGCTTTCTTT. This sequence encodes CASSLEADRVWTEAFF.

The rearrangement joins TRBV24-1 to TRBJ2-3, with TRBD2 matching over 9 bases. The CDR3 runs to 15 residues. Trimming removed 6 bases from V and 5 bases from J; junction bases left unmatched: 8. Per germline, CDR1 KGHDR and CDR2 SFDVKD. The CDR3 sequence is CATSSPGLAVDTQYF. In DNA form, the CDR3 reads TGTGCCACCAGTTCGCCGGGACTAGCTGTAGATACGCAGTATTTT.

This CDR3 is CASSLGQNSPQYF. CDR3 DNA: TGCGCCAGCAGCTTGGGACAGAACTCCCCGCAGTACTTC. This rearrangement joins TRBV5-1 to TRBJ2-7; a possible D gene is TRBD1 (5 bases). V lost 0 bases and J 9 bases, leaving 13 bases between the germline ends. The CDR3 spans 13 residues. Germline CDR1 and CDR2: SGHRS and YFSETQ.

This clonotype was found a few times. CDR3 in DNA: TGTGCCAGCAGACCACCGGGACCAGGCCCCGGGGAGCTGTTTTTT. This translates into CASRPPGPGPGELFF. The chain combines TRBV7-3 with TRBJ2-2; either TRBD1 or TRBD2 may supply D (5 bases each). This CDR3 has 15 amino acids. Trimming took off 6 bases at V and 6 bases at J, with 17 bases between the two ends. The germline V gene has CDR1 SGHTA and CDR2 FQGTGA.